This is a list of T cell receptor beta chains from one sample in a study of T-cell reconstitution after alpha-beta-depleted transplantation in children. TCRdb processed the PCR reads anew with MiXCR; each CDR3 protein has one entry. The profile covers about 540,000 distinct CDR3 sequences, with about a sixth appearing a single time and 3.3% taken by the ten largest. The material sequenced was PBMCs from the stem cell graft donor, taken from the stem cell graft. These receptor sequences come from a human donor who donated a stem cell graft to a child with acute lymphoblastic leukemia. Each CDR3 is given with its conserved first and last residue. A D gene is named only where the DNA matches it firmly. Size tells how often a clone was seen (once, few, many) or the class of an expanded clone, and some rows leave it out.

TRBD2,NA,TRBV10-2,TRBJ2-1,TGCGCCAGCATTATGACTAGCCCTTACAATGAGCAGTTCTTC,CASIMTSPYNEQFF
NA,NA,TRBV12-3/TRBV12-4,TRBJ2-3,TGTGCCAGCACCTCAGTTGGCGATACGCAGTATTTT,CASTSVGDTQYF
TRBD2,few,TRBV9,TRBJ2-1,TGTGCCAGCAGTCCCTGGGGGGGGGACAATGAGCAGTTCTTC,CASSPWGGDNEQFF
NA,few,TRBV10-3,TRBJ2-3,TGTGCCATCAGTGAACGCAGGAGTTACACGCAGTATTTT,CAISERRSYTQYF
NA,few,TRBV5-1,TRBJ2-5,TGCGCCAGCAGCTTGGAGGCGGATCCTGGGGAGACCCAGTACTTC,CASSLEADPGETQYF
NA,NA,TRBV20-1,TRBJ2-3,TGCAGTGCCCGCGGAGGATTCATAGCGGACCTACGCACAGATACGCAGTATTTT,CSARGGFIADLRTDTQYF
NA,NA,TRBV30,TRBJ2-2,TGTGCCTGGAGTGTACGAGCAGACAGTGCCGGGGAGCTGTTTTTT,CAWSVRADSAGELFF
TRBD2,NA,TRBV29-1,TRBJ2-7,TGCAGCGTTCGGGAGGGGAACTCCTACGAGCAGTACTTC,CSVREGNSYEQYF
TRBD2,NA,TRBV20-1,TRBJ2-7,TGCAGTGCTACCGGGACTAGGATAAACTACGAGCAGTACTTC,CSATGTRINYEQYF
TRBD2,few,TRBV14,TRBJ2-1,TGTGCCAGCAGCCAAGCGGGACTAGCGGGAGTGAGTGAGCAGTTCTTC,CASSQAGLAGVSEQFF
NA,many,TRBV29-1,TRBJ2-2,TGCAGCGTTGTAGTGGGAAGCACCGGGGAGCTGTTTTTT,CSVVVGSTGELFF
NA,NA,TRBV10-3,TRBJ2-2,TGTGCCATCTGGGGTGGAACAGTCACCGGGGAGCTGTTTTTT,CAIWGGTVTGELFF
NA,few,TRBV20-1,TRBJ1-1,TGCAGTGGGTTAGGGACCCTCGGCACTGAAGCTTTCTTT,CSGLGTLGTEAFF
NA,few,TRBV3-1,TRBJ2-2,TGTGCCAGCAGCCAAGACTCTCCGACGGCTTCCGGGGAGCTGTTTTTT,CASSQDSPTASGELFF
NA,NA,TRBV18,TRBJ2-1,TGTGCCAGCTCATCCCCTTTAACCCTAGGCGGCTACAATGAGCAGTTCTTC,CASSSPLTLGGYNEQFF
TRBD2,few,TRBV20-1,TRBJ2-3,TGCAGTGCCAACGGGGGGGGAGAAACAGATACGCAGTATTTT,CSANGGGETDTQYF
TRBD1,few,TRBV19,TRBJ2-7,TGTGCCAGTAGTATTGGACAGGGGGCCACCTACGAGCAGTACTTC,CASSIGQGATYEQYF
TRBD1,NA,TRBV29-1,TRBJ1-1,TGCAGCGTTGATGGGCAGGGGGCCTTTTCGGGTGAAGCTTTCTTT,CSVDGQGAFSGEAFF
NA,few,TRBV4-2,TRBJ2-7,TGTGCCAGCAGCCCCCGAAGGGGGGCCTACGAGCAGTACTTC,CASSPRRGAYEQYF
NA,many,TRBV18,TRBJ2-1,TGTGCCAGCTCATCACTGAAGAGCTCCTACAATGAGCAGTTCTTC,CASSSLKSSYNEQFF
NA,few,TRBV3-1,TRBJ2-7,TGTGCCAGCAGCCAAGGAATGGGTTACGAGCAGTACTTC,CASSQGMGYEQYF
NA,few,TRBV5-6,TRBJ1-2,TGTGCCAGCAGCTTGGACGGATACAGCTATGGCTACACCTTC,CASSLDGYSYGYTF
TRBD1,NA,TRBV13,TRBJ2-7,TGTGCCAGCAGCTTGGACAGGTGGACTTACGAGCAGTACTTC,CASSLDRWTYEQYF
NA,NA,TRBV2,TRBJ2-2,TGTGCCAGCTCACGGGAGCGATTGAACACCGGGGAGCTGTTTTTT,CASSRERLNTGELFF
NA,NA,TRBV29-1,TRBJ2-5,TGCAGCGTTGTCAGGGAGATGGAGACCCAGTACTTC,CSVVREMETQYF
NA,many,TRBV20-1,TRBJ1-5,TGCAGTGCTAGATCACAGGGTATCACTAGGAATAGCAATCAGCCCCAGCATTTT,CSARSQGITRNSNQPQHF
NA,NA,TRBV14,TRBJ1-2,TGTGCCAGCAGCCCCCCGACAGGAAGCTTATATGGCTACACCTTC,CASSPPTGSLYGYTF
NA,NA,TRBV5-1,TRBJ2-1,TGCGCCAGCAGCTTGGCCGTGACCAATGAGCAGTTCTTC,CASSLAVTNEQFF